The clone carrying this T cell receptor beta chain has only one observation. Source study methods: Nucleated cell counts were estimated from reference gene primer amplification. Profiled with immunoSEQ multiplex PCR; TCRdb holds only in-frame clones, not every one. V, J and clone size reflect that table, while D and trimming were determined from the DNA. The sample includes about 300,000 clones, around 87% of them seen just once. There are 13 residues in the CDR3. In germline, CDR1 is MNHEY, CDR2 SVGAGI. After removal of 6 bases from V and 7 bases from J, the junction contained 4 bases not matched to a gene. These data come from a study of blood T cell repertoires in COVID-19.

Material for sequencing was peripheral blood. This TCR was sampled from a man in his 70s with acute or convalescent COVID-19. V gene TRBV6-5 combines with J gene TRBJ1-3; 9 nucleotides agree with TRBD1. CDR3 DNA sequence: TGTGCCAGCAGCCAGGACAGGGGTAACACCATATATTTT. Protein: CASSQDRGNTIYF.